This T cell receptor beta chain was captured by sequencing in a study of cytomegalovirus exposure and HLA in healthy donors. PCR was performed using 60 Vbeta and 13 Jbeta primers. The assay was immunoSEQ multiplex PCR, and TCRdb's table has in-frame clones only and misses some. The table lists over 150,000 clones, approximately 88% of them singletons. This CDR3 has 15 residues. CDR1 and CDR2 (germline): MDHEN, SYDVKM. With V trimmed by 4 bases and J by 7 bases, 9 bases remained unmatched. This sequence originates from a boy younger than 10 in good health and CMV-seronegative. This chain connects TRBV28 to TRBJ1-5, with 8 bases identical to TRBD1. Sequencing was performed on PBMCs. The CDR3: CASSSPGQGSQPQHF. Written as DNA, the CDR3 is TGTGCCAGCAGTTCCCCCGGACAGGGCAGCCAGCCCCAGCATTTT.